What follows are 21 T cell receptor beta chains derived from one specimen sequenced in a study of T cells in localized non-small cell lung cancer. Clones were read by immunoSEQ multiplex PCR, and TCRdb kept only the in-frame ones, dropping some. The repertoire consists of 45,000 to 70,000 clones, with roughly 85% occurring once and the leading ten covering roughly 5.5%. Material: peripheral blood, obtained before any cancer treatment. Receptors were obtained from a woman aged 35 to 75 with stage I lung adenocarcinoma.

This rearrangement joins TRBV9 to TRBJ2-1, with TRBD2 identical over 11 bases. With V trimmed by 2 bases and J by 9 bases, 10 bases remained unmatched. The CDR3 runs to 16 residues. Looked up from germline, CDR1 is SGDLS and CDR2 is YYNGEE. CDR3 residues: CASSVGRSGGAGEQFF. The CDR3, as DNA: TGTGCCAGCAGCGTTGGTCGTAGCGGGGGGGCCGGTGAGCAGTTCTTC.

V and J are TRBV2 and TRBJ1-5; 9 nucleotides match TRBD1. V shed 5 bases and J 4 bases; nucleotides not matched to a gene: 3. The length of the CDR3 is 14 residues. The germline V gene encodes CDR1 SNHLY and CDR2 FYNNEI. This chain's CDR3 is CASSRQGGNQPQHF. CDR3 DNA: TGTGCCAGCAGTCGACAGGGGGGTAATCAGCCCCAGCATTTT.

The genes are TRBV27 and TRBJ1-4; TRBD1 matches 11 bases. V lost 5 bases, J lost 7 bases, and 12 bases stayed unmatched. This CDR3 region has 17 residues. Per the germline V gene, CDR1 is MNHEY and CDR2 is SMNVEV (reference sequence). CDR3 in amino acids: CASSPWDRGVRREKLFF. CDR3 sequence (DNA): TGTGCCAGCAGTCCCTGGGACAGGGGGGTAAGGCGTGAAAAACTGTTTTTT. Variable domain in full (rest from reference TRBV27 and TRBJ1-4): EAQVTQNPRYLITVTGKKLTVTCSQNMNHEYMSWYRQDPGLGLRQIYYSMNVEVTDKGDVPEGYKVSRKEKRNFPLILESPSPNQTSLYFCASSPWDRGVRREKLFFGSGTQLSVL.

The DNA for the CDR3 is TGTGCCATCTCCTTCGAAGGGGATACGCAGTATTTT. Its translation is CAISFEGDTQYF. This rearrangement joins TRBV11-3 to TRBJ2-3, with unresolved D. Trimming removed 10 bases at V and 6 bases at J, with 14 bases between. This CDR3 has 12 amino acids. Per germline, CDR1 SGHNT and CDR2 YENEEA.

V gene TRBV7-8 combines with J gene TRBJ1-1; D ambiguous. The CDR3 is 13 residues long. Germline V CDR1 and CDR2: SGHVS, FQNEAQ. With 4 bases removed from V and 0 bases from J, the gap between germline ends came to 6 bases. The chain's CDR3 is CASSSGVNTEAFF. DNA of the CDR3: TGTGCCAGCAGCTCCGGAGTGAACACTGAAGCTTTCTTT.

This clone was observed a single time. This sequence joins TRBV6-6 and TRBJ1-1; perhaps TRBD1 as D (5 bases). V dropped 7 bases and J dropped 2 bases, with 8 bases sitting between them. The germline CDR1 and CDR2 sequences are MNHNY and SVGAGI (reference sequence). CDR3 length: 12 residues. CDR3 region: CASTGVNTEAFF. The CDR3 nucleotides are TGTGCCAGCACGGGGGTCAACACTGAAGCTTTCTTT.

V gene TRBV25-1 combines with J gene TRBJ1-6; TRBD1 might be the D (6 bases). V lost 4 bases to trimming and J lost 10 bases, with 17 bases between them. The CDR3 loop spans 15 amino acids. CDR1 and CDR2 from the germline V gene are MGHDK and SYGVNS. Here the CDR3 reads CASSAYRAGGSPLHF. The CDR3 DNA follows: TGTGCCAGCAGTGCCTACAGGGCCGGGGGATCACCCCTCCACTTT. Combining the CDR3 with reference TRBV25-1 and TRBJ1-6 gives the whole variable domain EADIYQTPRYLVIGTGKKITLECSQTMGHDKMYWYQQDPGMELHLIHYSYGVNSTEKGDLSSESTVSRIRTEHFPLTLESARPSHTSQYLCASSAYRAGGSPLHFGNGTRLTVT.

This clone has a handful of counts. J is TRBJ1-5 and V is TRBV19, with D maybe TRBD1 (6 bases). The V end lost 7 bases, the J end lost 0 bases, and 10 bases lay between the germline ends. This CDR3 is built from 14 residues. The germline gives CDR1 LNHDA, CDR2 SQIVND (reference sequence). The CDR3 here is CASNEGGSNQPQHF. CDR3 sequence (DNA): TGTGCCAGTAATGAAGGGGGTAGCAATCAGCCCCAGCATTTT. The full variable domain, completed using reference TRBV19 and TRBJ1-5, is DGGITQSPKYLFRKEGQNVTLSCEQNLNHDAMYWYRQDPGQGLRLIYYSQIVNDFQKGDIAEGYSVSREKKESFPLTVTSAQKNPTAFYLCASNEGGSNQPQHFGDGTRLSIL.

This clone has ten or more counts. The V and J genes are TRBV6-5 and TRBJ1-2, with 9 positions matching TRBD1. With V trimmed by 5 bases and J by 7 bases, 8 bases remained unmatched. Germline V gene data show CDR1 as MNHEY and CDR2 as SVGAGI. This CDR3 contains 14 residues. Written as DNA, the CDR3 is TGTGCCAGCAGTCCGGACAGGGGATCATCTGGCTACACCTTC. It specifies CASSPDRGSSGYTF.

The chain couples TRBV6-6 to TRBJ1-1; 7 bases align to TRBD1. Germline loops: CDR1 MNHNY, CDR2 SVGAGI (reference sequence). This CDR3 comprises 13 residues. V lost 5 bases, J lost 3 bases, and 3 bases stayed unmatched. In DNA, the CDR3 is TGTGCCAGCAGTCCGACAGGGTACACTGAAGCTTTCTTT. Translation gives CASSPTGYTEAFF.

The J gene is TRBJ2-3, the V gene TRBV2; 7 bases fit TRBD2. J was trimmed by 2 bases and V by 4 bases; bases with no gene match: 6. CDR1 and CDR2 from the germline V gene are SNHLY and FYNNEI. The CDR3 has 15 amino acids. The CDR3 DNA reads as TGTGCCAGCAGTGTACCCAGCGGGAACACAGATACGCAGTATTTT. The encoded protein is CASSVPSGNTDTQYF.

The J gene is TRBJ1-5, the V gene TRBV12-2; the table's D call of TRBD1 was not tested on the DNA. TRBV12-2 is a listed pseudogene. The CDR3 has 11 amino acids. The CDR3, as DNA: TGTGCAAGTCGCCCCAGGGAGCCCCAGCATTTT. This sequence encodes CASRPREPQHF.

A word on this clone: A read error is likely, as this CDR3 ends without the conserved phenylalanine or tryptophan. The DNA is left out, because the CDR3 cannot be placed on it with certainty; the CDR3 is given as TCRdb lists it. This chain uses TRBV21-1 with TRBJ1-2. TRBV21-1 is annotated as a pseudogene. The CDR3 region is 9 residues in length, termini included. The CDR3 sequence is CASSKKGTG.

The V call is TRBV9, the J call TRBJ1-2, with a weak D call TRBD1 (5 bases). From germline, CDR1 is SGDLS and CDR2 YYNGEE. The V and J ends lost 2 bases and 2 bases respectively, with 7 bases between them. This CDR3 spans 13 amino acids. The CDR3 protein is CASSVDSNYGYTF. The CDR3, as DNA: TGTGCCAGCAGCGTCGACAGCAACTATGGCTACACCTTC.

The rearrangement links TRBV28 to TRBJ1-5; D gene ambiguous. The CDR3 extends over 12 amino acids. The germline CDR1 and CDR2 sequences are MDHEN and SYDVKM. Trimming took off 8 bases at V and 2 bases at J, with 7 bases between the two ends. CDR3 DNA sequence: TGTGCCAGCCGAGAAGGCAATCAGCCCCAGCATTTT. Protein sequence: CASREGNQPQHF.

This chain links TRBV15 with TRBJ2-1, with D tentatively TRBD2 (7 bases). The CDR3 covers 16 residues. The V end was cut by 1 base, the J end by 3 bases, with 13 bases between. Germline CDR1 reads LNHNV; CDR2 reads YYDKDF (reference sequence). Here the CDR3 reads CATSRVRRGLYNEQFF. The CDR3 coding sequence is TGTGCCACCAGCAGAGTGAGGCGGGGGCTCTACAATGAGCAGTTCTTC.

The genes are TRBV5-6 and TRBJ1-4; no clear D. The CDR3 contains 13 residues. V was shortened by 0 bases and J by 7 bases, with 7 bases between the two germline ends. Germline V gene sequence: CDR1 SGHDT, CDR2 YYEEEE. The CDR3, as DNA: TGTGCCAGCAGCTTGGCGCCCCGTGAAAAACTGTTTTTT. It encodes CASSLAPREKLFF.

V gene TRBV29-1 combines with J gene TRBJ1-5; D unresolved. Looked up from germline, CDR1 is SQVTM and CDR2 is ANQGSEA. Deletions cut 4 bases from V and 3 bases from J, with 7 bases between. The CDR3 runs to 12 residues. CDR3 region: CSVGELNQPQHF. CDR3 in DNA: TGCAGCGTTGGAGAGCTCAATCAGCCCCAGCATTTT. Full variable domain (missing parts from reference TRBV29-1 and TRBJ1-5): SAVISQKPSRDICQRGTSLTIQCQVDSQVTMMFWYRQQPGQSLTLIATANQGSEATYESGFVIDKFPISRPNLTFSTLTVSNMSPEDSSIYLCSVGELNQPQHFGDGTRLSIL.

The rearrangement joins TRBV10-3 to TRBJ1-3; 8 positions agree with TRBD1. The CDR3 sequence is 14 residues long. V dropped 2 bases and J dropped 6; count of bases not matched to a gene: 3. The germline V gene has CDR1 ENHRY and CDR2 SYGVKD. This CDR3 is CAISEKGQANTIYF. The CDR3 DNA is TGTGCCATCAGTGAGAAGGGACAGGCAAACACCATATATTTT.

The J gene is TRBJ1-4, the V gene TRBV4-1; D gene ambiguous. The CDR3 sequence is 16 residues long. V was cut by 0 bases and J by 3 bases, with 11 bases left in between. Germline V gene sequence: CDR1 MGHRA, CDR2 YSYEKL. The CDR3 protein is CASSQDNGFSNEKLFF. CDR3 nucleotide sequence: TGCGCCAGCAGCCAAGATAACGGATTCTCTAATGAAAAACTGTTTTTT.

The genes are TRBV11-3 and TRBJ2-1; 11 positions match TRBD1. The CDR3 is 15 residues long. Trimming took 3 bases from V and 8 from J; bases not matched to a gene: 6. Germline CDR1 is SGHNT and CDR2 is YENEEA. Here the CDR3 reads CASSLGTGGSDEQFF. As DNA, the CDR3 is TGTGCCAGCAGCTTGGGGACAGGGGGTTCCGATGAGCAGTTCTTC. The entire variable domain, with the rest obtained from reference TRBV11-3 and TRBJ2-1, is as follows: EAGVVQSPRYKIIEKKQPVAFWCNPISGHNTLYWYLQNLGQGPELLIRYENEEAVDDSQLPKDRFSAERLKGVDSTLKIQPAELGDSAVYLCASSLGTGGSDEQFFGPGTRLTVL.